This T cell receptor (beta chain) came from a study of radiotherapy plus CTLA-4 blockade in lung cancer. Overall study context: Objective responses were seen in under 20% of patients, disease control in 31%.

TCRdb's table, derived via immunoSEQ multiplex PCR, lists solely in-frame clones and lacks some. The sample has about 98,000 clones, 75% to 85% seen once. Patients had chemo-refractory metastatic non-small-cell lung cancer and received focal radiation plus CTLA-4 blockade that used ipilimumab. Regarding this clone: Its target is unknown.

Study-wide points: Among blood TCR repertoires after radiotherapy plus ipilimumab, tumor-derived clones expanded. Response was reportedly best predicted by early blood T cell clone dynamics, with interferon-beta.

The CDR3 has 15 amino acids. The germline V gene encodes CDR1 LNHDA and CDR2 SQIVND (reference sequence). V was pared by 3 bases and J by 5 bases, with 8 bases of the junction left unmatched. The TCR was taken from a human donor with non-small cell lung cancer who had a partial response to radiotherapy plus ipilimumab. This sample comprised peripheral blood, obtained from a patient treated with radiotherapy plus ipilimumab. The rearrangement links TRBV19 to TRBJ2-5; 8 bases match TRBD1. The CDR3 nucleotides read TGTGCCAGTAGTATCCTCGGACAGGGTGGTGAGACCCAGTACTTC. Its translation is CASSILGQGGETQYF. Variable domain in full (rest from reference TRBV19 and TRBJ2-5): DGGITQSPKYLFRKEGQNVTLSCEQNLNHDAMYWYRQDPGQGLRLIYYSQIVNDFQKGDIAEGYSVSREKKESFPLTVTSAQKNPTAFYLCASSILGQGGETQYFGPGTRLLVL.